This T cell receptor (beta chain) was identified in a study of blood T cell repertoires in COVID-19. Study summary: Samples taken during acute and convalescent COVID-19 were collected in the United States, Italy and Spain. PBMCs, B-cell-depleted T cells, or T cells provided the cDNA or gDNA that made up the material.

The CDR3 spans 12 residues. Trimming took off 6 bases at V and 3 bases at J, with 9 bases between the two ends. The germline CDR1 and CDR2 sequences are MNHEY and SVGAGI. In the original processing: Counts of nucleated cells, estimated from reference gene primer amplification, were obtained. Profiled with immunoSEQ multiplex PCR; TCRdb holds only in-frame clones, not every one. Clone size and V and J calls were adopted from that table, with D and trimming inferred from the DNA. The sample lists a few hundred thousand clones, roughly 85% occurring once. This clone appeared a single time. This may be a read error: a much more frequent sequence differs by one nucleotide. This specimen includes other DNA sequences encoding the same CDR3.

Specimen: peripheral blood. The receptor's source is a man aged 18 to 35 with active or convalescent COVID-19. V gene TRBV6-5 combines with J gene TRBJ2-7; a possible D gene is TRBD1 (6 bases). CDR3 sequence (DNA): TGTGCCAGCAGGACAGGAGTCTACGAGCAGTACTTC. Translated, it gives CASRTGVYEQYF.